This T cell receptor (beta chain) was obtained from a study of blood T cell repertoires in COVID-19. TCRdb keeps only in-frame clones here, not all; method: immunoSEQ multiplex PCR. The sample includes some 120,000 clones, 80% to 90% of them seen just once. The V and J ends lost 5 bases and 2 bases, in that order; junction bases with no gene match: 3. The CDR3 length is 14 residues. Germline CDR1 and CDR2: MNHEY and SVGAGI. The TCR was taken from a woman aged 50 to 65 with acute or convalescent COVID-19. The rearrangement links TRBV6-5 to TRBJ1-5; TRBD1 matches 7 bases. Specimen: peripheral blood. CDR3 sequence (DNA): TGTGCCAGCAGTCGACAGGGCCGCAATCAGCCCCAGCATTTT. This translates into CASSRQGRNQPQHF.